This TCR beta chain emerged from a study of cytomegalovirus exposure and HLA in healthy donors. Overall study results and limits: According to a later analysis, donors in an Asian-associated ancestry cluster reportedly had fewer N-insertions than the approximately 670-donor mean. TCR beta sequences numbering around 15,000 were associated with HLA alleles at 0.05 false discovery rate in a later analysis.

Details on this clone: Its antigen is not known.

PCR involved 60 Vbeta and 13 Jbeta primers. This table comes from immunoSEQ multiplex PCR, and its TCRdb copy is limited to in-frame clones, with some not included. The sample yields roughly 44,000 clones, roughly 80% seen once. This clonotype originated in a man aged 50 to 60 in good health and CMV-seronegative. The sample was PBMCs.

CDR3 sequence reads: CASSDPGQGDTGELFF. The CDR3 DNA is TGTGCCAGCTCGGATCCGGGACAGGGGGACACCGGGGAGCTGTTTTTT. The chain carries TRBV19 and TRBJ2-2; 11 bases are shared with TRBD1. Germline V CDR1 and CDR2: LNHDA, SQIVND (reference sequence). The CDR3 length is 16 residues. Unmatched junction bases numbered 9, after V lost 9 bases and J lost 3 bases.